Listed below are T cell receptor beta chains from one sample, sequenced in a study of blood T cell repertoires in COVID-19. Repertoires were generated with immunoSEQ multiplex PCR, while TCRdb's copy carries only in-frame clones and drops some. The table lists approximately 30,000 clones, 89% of them singletons. Material for sequencing was peripheral blood. The receptors come from a human donor in a cohort sampled during active COVID-19. Each CDR3 is given with its conserved first and last residue. Fields, in order: D gene, V gene, clone size, J gene, CDR3 protein, CDR3 DNA. D genes are given only for firm matches. Rows may omit the clone size; those that give it use once, few, many or a size class.

d_gene: -; v_gene: TRBV19; abundance: -; j_gene: TRBJ1-2; CDR3aa: CASTTGYDYGYTF; CDR3nt: TGTGCCAGTACTACAGGGTACGACTATGGCTACACCTTC
d_gene: -; v_gene: TRBV12-5; abundance: -; j_gene: TRBJ2-1; CDR3aa: CASGLGASYNEQFF; CDR3nt: TGTGCTAGTGGTTTGGGGGCCTCCTACAATGAGCAGTTCTTC
d_gene: TRBD2; v_gene: TRBV6-2/TRBV6-3; abundance: -; j_gene: TRBJ2-2; CDR3aa: CASSRTSGVNTGELFF; CDR3nt: TGTGCCAGCAGTCGCACTAGCGGGGTGAACACCGGGGAGCTGTTTTTT
d_gene: -; v_gene: TRBV3-1/TRBV3-2; abundance: -; j_gene: TRBJ2-3; CDR3aa: CASSQVSVNTQYF; CDR3nt: TGTGCCAGCAGCCAAGTCTCCGTAAATACGCAGTATTTT
d_gene: -; v_gene: TRBV10-3; abundance: few; j_gene: TRBJ1-1; CDR3aa: CAISEGFSETEAFF; CDR3nt: TGTGCCATCAGTGAGGGCTTTAGCGAGACAGAAGCTTTCTTT
d_gene: -; v_gene: TRBV11-2; abundance: -; j_gene: TRBJ1-3; CDR3aa: CASSFAAGILGNTIYF; CDR3nt: TGTGCCAGCAGCTTTGCCGCAGGGATACTTGGAAACACCATATATTTT
d_gene: TRBD1; v_gene: TRBV7-2; abundance: -; j_gene: TRBJ2-7; CDR3aa: CASSLFGTGGYEQYF; CDR3nt: TGTGCCAGCAGCTTATTTGGGACAGGAGGCTACGAGCAGTACTTC
d_gene: TRBD2; v_gene: TRBV19; abundance: -; j_gene: TRBJ2-1; CDR3aa: CSSGTRRNEQFF; CDR3nt: TGCTCGTCGGGGACTAGGAGAAATGAGCAGTTCTTC
d_gene: -; v_gene: TRBV4-3; abundance: -; j_gene: TRBJ1-2; CDR3aa: CASSQDSGYGYTF; CDR3nt: TGCGCCAGCAGCCAAGATTCAGGCTATGGCTACACCTTC
d_gene: -; v_gene: TRBV9; abundance: -; j_gene: TRBJ1-5; CDR3aa: CASSAGDFSNQPQHF; CDR3nt: TGTGCCAGCAGCGCCGGGGATTTTAGCAATCAGCCCCAGCATTTT
d_gene: TRBD1; v_gene: TRBV27; abundance: -; j_gene: TRBJ1-2; CDR3aa: CASSLDRVYGYTF; CDR3nt: TGTGCCAGCAGTTTAGACAGGGTCTATGGCTACACCTTC
d_gene: -; v_gene: TRBV6-2/TRBV6-3; abundance: -; j_gene: TRBJ1-5; CDR3aa: CASSYWAGGHQPQHF; CDR3nt: TGTGCCAGCAGTTACTGGGCGGGGGGCCATCAGCCCCAGCATTTT
d_gene: -; v_gene: TRBV11-2; abundance: once; j_gene: TRBJ1-1; CDR3aa: CASSLDRGTVNTEAFF; CDR3nt: TGTGCCAGCAGCTTAGATCGGGGGACGGTAAACACTGAAGCTTTCTTT
d_gene: TRBD2; v_gene: TRBV5-1; abundance: once; j_gene: TRBJ2-5; CDR3aa: CASSPNTGGKETQYF; CDR3nt: TGCGCCAGCAGCCCCAACACGGGGGGAAAAGAGACCCAGTACTTC
d_gene: -; v_gene: TRBV3-1/TRBV3-2; abundance: few; j_gene: TRBJ1-2; CDR3aa: CASSQEAGLYGYTF; CDR3nt: TGTGCCAGCAGCCAAGAAGCAGGCCTCTATGGCTACACCTTC
d_gene: -; v_gene: TRBV7-8; abundance: -; j_gene: TRBJ1-5; CDR3aa: CASSFSSNQPQHF; CDR3nt: TGTGCCAGCAGCTTCAGTAGCAATCAGCCCCAGCATTTT
d_gene: -; v_gene: TRBV9; abundance: -; j_gene: TRBJ1-2; CDR3aa: CASSLREGGGYTF; CDR3nt: TGTGCCAGCAGCCTCCGGGAAGGGGGTGGCTACACCTTC
d_gene: TRBD1; v_gene: TRBV5-1; abundance: -; j_gene: TRBJ1-1; CDR3aa: CASSLDQASQGGAFF; CDR3nt: TGCGCCAGCAGCTTGGACCAGGCTTCACAGGGGGGAGCTTTCTTT
d_gene: -; v_gene: TRBV6-1; abundance: -; j_gene: TRBJ2-1; CDR3aa: CASSEVTVNEQFF; CDR3nt: TGTGCCAGCAGTGAGGTAACGGTCAATGAGCAGTTCTTC
d_gene: TRBD2; v_gene: TRBV5-1; abundance: -; j_gene: TRBJ2-1; CDR3aa: CASSLEIGTSSRAPYNEQFF; CDR3nt: TGCGCCAGCAGCTTGGAAATCGGGACTAGCTCCCGGGCCCCCTACAATGAGCAGTTCTTC
d_gene: TRBD1; v_gene: TRBV7-8; abundance: -; j_gene: TRBJ1-3; CDR3aa: CASSRLPDRGNTIYF; CDR3nt: TGTGCCAGCAGCCGACTGCCGGACAGGGGAAACACCATATATTTT
d_gene: TRBD2; v_gene: TRBV27; abundance: -; j_gene: TRBJ2-1; CDR3aa: CASSMSGGRSYNEQFF; CDR3nt: TGTGCCAGCAGTATGAGCGGGGGCCGCTCCTACAATGAGCAGTTCTTC
d_gene: -; v_gene: TRBV18; abundance: -; j_gene: TRBJ1-1; CDR3aa: CASSPRREMGTEAFF; CDR3nt: TGTGCCAGCTCACCCCGGAGGGAAATGGGGACTGAAGCTTTCTTT
d_gene: TRBD2; v_gene: TRBV30; abundance: -; j_gene: TRBJ2-3; CDR3aa: CAWARSSGGDTQYF; CDR3nt: TGTGCCTGGGCTCGGTCTAGCGGGGGAGATACGCAGTATTTT
d_gene: -; v_gene: TRBV7-9; abundance: few; j_gene: TRBJ1-5; CDR3aa: CASSGGAGPQHF; CDR3nt: TGTGCCAGCAGCGGGGGCGCAGGGCCCCAGCATTTT
d_gene: -; v_gene: TRBV5-1; abundance: -; j_gene: TRBJ2-7; CDR3aa: CASSLGNGLYEQYF; CDR3nt: TGCGCCAGCAGCTTGGGAAATGGGCTTTACGAGCAGTACTTC
d_gene: -; v_gene: TRBV29-1; abundance: -; j_gene: TRBJ2-5; CDR3aa: CSVPTGGETQYF; CDR3nt: TGCAGCGTTCCGACAGGCGGGGAGACCCAGTACTTC
d_gene: -; v_gene: TRBV18; abundance: once; j_gene: TRBJ1-2; CDR3aa: CASSPGAGAYGYTF; CDR3nt: TGTGCCAGCTCACCGGGGGCAGGGGCCTATGGCTACACCTTC
d_gene: -; v_gene: TRBV29-1; abundance: -; j_gene: TRBJ2-3; CDR3aa: CSGGERINTDTQYF; CDR3nt: TGCAGCGGGGGCGAGCGGATAAACACAGATACGCAGTATTTT
d_gene: -; v_gene: TRBV4-1; abundance: -; j_gene: TRBJ1-1; CDR3aa: CASSPWDKNTEAFF; CDR3nt: TGCGCCAGCAGCCCCTGGGACAAGAACACTGAAGCTTTCTTT
d_gene: TRBD2; v_gene: TRBV30; abundance: -; j_gene: TRBJ2-5; CDR3aa: CAWNLGGASGQETQYF; CDR3nt: TGTGCCTGGAATCTCGGAGGCGCTAGCGGGCAAGAGACCCAGTACTTC
d_gene: TRBD1; v_gene: TRBV18; abundance: few; j_gene: TRBJ1-3; CDR3aa: CASSSTGTGVGNTIYF; CDR3nt: TGTGCCAGCTCATCCACCGGGACAGGGGTGGGAAACACCATATATTTT
d_gene: -; v_gene: TRBV7-2; abundance: -; j_gene: TRBJ1-2; CDR3aa: CASSLVWGDYGYTF; CDR3nt: TGTGCCAGCAGCTTAGTGTGGGGGGATTATGGCTACACCTTC
d_gene: -; v_gene: TRBV29-1; abundance: -; j_gene: TRBJ1-5; CDR3aa: CSVNAEGDLQPQHF; CDR3nt: TGCAGCGTTAATGCCGAAGGGGATCTTCAGCCCCAGCATTTT
d_gene: TRBD1; v_gene: TRBV5-1; abundance: once; j_gene: TRBJ1-2; CDR3aa: CASSLVEGAPGYTF; CDR3nt: TGCGCCAGCAGCTTGGTTGAGGGGGCCCCTGGCTACACCTTC
d_gene: -; v_gene: TRBV6-2/TRBV6-3; abundance: -; j_gene: TRBJ1-1; CDR3aa: CASSTNTGTEAFF; CDR3nt: TGTGCCAGCAGTACCAATACAGGGACTGAAGCTTTCTTT
d_gene: TRBD1; v_gene: TRBV12-3/TRBV12-4; abundance: -; j_gene: TRBJ2-4; CDR3aa: CASSLGQARIQYF; CDR3nt: TGTGCCAGCAGCCTGGGACAGGCACGGATTCAGTACTTC
d_gene: -; v_gene: TRBV21-1; abundance: -; j_gene: TRBJ1-5; CDR3aa: CASRDETENQPQHF; CDR3nt: TGTGCCAGCAGGGACGAGACAGAAAATCAGCCCCAGCATTTT
d_gene: TRBD2; v_gene: TRBV25-1; abundance: -; j_gene: TRBJ2-7; CDR3aa: CASSETSGPSYEQYF; CDR3nt: TGTGCCAGCAGTGAGACTAGCGGCCCCTCCTACGAGCAGTACTTC
d_gene: -; v_gene: TRBV18; abundance: -; j_gene: TRBJ1-2; CDR3aa: CASSPPGSGANYGHTF; CDR3nt: TGTGCCAGCTCACCACCAGGGTCAGGGGCAAACTATGGCCACACCTTC
d_gene: -; v_gene: TRBV5-1; abundance: -; j_gene: TRBJ1-1; CDR3aa: CASSFILNTEAFF; CDR3nt: TGCGCCAGCAGCTTCATTTTGAACACTGAAGCTTTCTTT
d_gene: TRBD1; v_gene: TRBV6-1; abundance: -; j_gene: TRBJ2-3; CDR3aa: CASSEATGGYDTQYF; CDR3nt: TGTGCCAGCAGTGAAGCGACAGGGGGCTATGATACGCAGTATTTT
d_gene: -; v_gene: TRBV25-1; abundance: -; j_gene: TRBJ2-3; CDR3aa: CASRARATSTDTQYF; CDR3nt: TGTGCCAGCAGGGCGAGAGCGACTAGCACAGATACGCAGTATTTT
d_gene: TRBD1; v_gene: TRBV7-3; abundance: -; j_gene: TRBJ1-2; CDR3aa: CASSSPGQALNTF; CDR3nt: TGTGCCAGCAGCTCACCCGGACAGGCCCTGAACACCTTC
d_gene: -; v_gene: TRBV6-2/TRBV6-3; abundance: -; j_gene: TRBJ2-1; CDR3aa: CASSLLRGAGSYNEQFF; CDR3nt: TGTGCCAGCAGTTTGCTCAGGGGCGCAGGGTCCTACAATGAGCAGTTCTTC
d_gene: -; v_gene: TRBV12-5; abundance: few; j_gene: TRBJ2-7; CDR3aa: CASGSEEQYF; CDR3nt: TGTGCTAGTGGTAGTGAGGAGCAGTACTTC
d_gene: -; v_gene: TRBV5-1; abundance: -; j_gene: TRBJ2-1; CDR3aa: CASSLVYRKSYNEQFF; CDR3nt: TGCGCCAGCAGCTTGGTATACAGGAAGTCCTACAATGAGCAGTTCTTC
d_gene: TRBD2; v_gene: TRBV19; abundance: -; j_gene: TRBJ2-3; CDR3aa: CASHPGLAGTSDTQYF; CDR3nt: TGTGCCAGTCACCCGGGACTAGCGGGAACATCAGATACGCAGTATTTT
d_gene: -; v_gene: TRBV10-3; abundance: -; j_gene: TRBJ2-5; CDR3aa: CAISELQETQYF; CDR3nt: TGTGCCATCAGTGAGCTGCAAGAGACCCAGTACTTC
d_gene: -; v_gene: TRBV7-8; abundance: -; j_gene: TRBJ2-7; CDR3aa: CASSSTQTGREYF; CDR3nt: TGTGCCAGCAGCTCAACGCAAACAGGGCGCGAGTACTTC
d_gene: TRBD2; v_gene: TRBV7-6; abundance: -; j_gene: TRBJ2-2; CDR3aa: CASSLVPGGPTGELFF; CDR3nt: TGTGCCAGCAGCTTAGTACCGGGGGGGCCCACCGGGGAGCTGTTTTTT
d_gene: -; v_gene: TRBV3-1/TRBV3-2; abundance: -; j_gene: TRBJ1-1; CDR3aa: CASSHNTGNTEAFF; CDR3nt: TGTGCCAGCAGCCACAACACAGGGAACACTGAAGCTTTCTTT
d_gene: TRBD1; v_gene: TRBV6-6; abundance: -; j_gene: TRBJ1-2; CDR3aa: CASSSFGQGVNYGYTF; CDR3nt: TGTGCCAGCAGTAGTTTCGGACAGGGGGTAAACTATGGCTACACCTTC
d_gene: TRBD1; v_gene: TRBV5-1; abundance: -; j_gene: TRBJ2-5; CDR3aa: CASSLYGQGEETQYF; CDR3nt: TGCGCCAGCAGCTTGTACGGACAGGGGGAAGAGACCCAGTACTTC
d_gene: -; v_gene: TRBV19; abundance: -; j_gene: TRBJ1-2; CDR3aa: CASRETGGNYGYTF; CDR3nt: TGTGCCAGTAGAGAAACCGGGGGTAACTATGGCTACACCTTC